The T cell receptor beta chain described here comes from a study of shared clonotypes between healthy human individuals. The repertoire was sequenced with immunoSEQ multiplex PCR; TCRdb's copy has only in-frame clones and lacks some. The table has 550,000 to 800,000 clones, around 74% seen once. There are 14 residues in the CDR3. Germline V gene lookup returns CDR1 MNHEY and CDR2 SVGAGI. Trimming removed 6 bases from V and 5 bases from J, with 17 bases in between. The chain uses TRBV6-5 and TRBJ2-7; D may correspond to TRBD1 or TRBD2 (6 bases each). Sequencing was performed on memory CD4+ T cells sorted from blood. Subset described: CD45RA-negative fraction. The clonotype was recovered from a woman in her twenties or thirties in good health. CDR3 nucleotide sequence: TGTGCCAGCAGGAGGACGGGGGCGAGAGACGAGCAGTACTTC. Protein: CASRRTGARDEQYF.